Listed here are 14 T cell receptor beta chains from one sample, sequenced in a study of cytomegalovirus exposure and HLA in healthy donors. 60 Vbeta and 13 Jbeta primers were used in PCR. TCRdb keeps only in-frame clones here, not all; method: immunoSEQ multiplex PCR. The table has around 150,000 clones, roughly four fifths seen once; the top ten hold less than 1.2%. Sequenced material: PBMCs. The origin of the receptors is a woman aged 40 to 55 in good health and CMV-seronegative.

The rearrangement links TRBV14 to TRBJ1-1; 8 nucleotides agree with TRBD1. The CDR3 extends over 19 amino acids. Germline CDR1 and CDR2: SGHDN and FVKESK. Unmatched junction bases numbered 20, after V lost 4 bases and J lost 4 bases. CDR3 protein: CASSPLPGQGASLGTEAFF. The DNA for the CDR3 is TGTGCCAGCAGCCCCCTACCCGGGCAGGGGGCGAGTTTGGGCACTGAAGCTTTCTTT.

This clone was observed a handful of times. The rearrangement links TRBV28 to TRBJ2-1; 9 bases fit TRBD2. The CDR3 sequence is 18 residues long. CDR1 is MDHEN and CDR2 is SYDVKM in the germline V gene. V gave up 4 bases and J gave up 0 bases; unmatched junction bases: 10. The CDR3 protein is CASSSEAGGGISYNEQFF. As DNA, the CDR3 is TGTGCCAGCAGTTCGGAAGCGGGAGGAGGAATCTCCTACAATGAGCAGTTCTTC.

This chain joins TRBV28 and TRBJ1-2; no definite D call. Deletions cut 4 bases from V and 4 bases from J, with 10 bases between. The CDR3 length is 13 residues. The germline gives CDR1 MDHEN, CDR2 SYDVKM. This chain's CDR3 is CASSSTSPYGYTF. CDR3 DNA sequence: TGTGCCAGCAGTTCGACATCACCCTATGGCTACACCTTC.

The chain couples TRBV5-1 to TRBJ2-5; D is perhaps TRBD1 (7 bases). From germline, CDR1 is SGHRS and CDR2 YFSETQ. The CDR3 sequence is 16 residues long. V was cut by 0 bases and J by 1 base, with 13 bases left in between. The CDR3 nucleotides are TGCGCCAGCAGCTTGGCCGGGCAGGGGGGCCAAGAGACCCAGTACTTC. Translating gives CASSLAGQGGQETQYF.

This chain joins TRBV28 and TRBJ1-1, with D uncertain. Germline V gene sequence: CDR1 MDHEN, CDR2 SYDVKM. This CDR3 is 14 amino acids long. V was clipped by 4 bases and J by 4 bases, with 13 bases between them. The CDR3 loop reads CASSYTMHGTEAFF. The CDR3 DNA reads TGTGCCAGCAGTTATACTATGCACGGCACTGAAGCTTTCTTT.

The V gene is TRBV28, the J gene TRBJ2-3, with TRBD1 matching over 10 bases. V dropped 6 bases and J dropped 0; count of bases not matched to a gene: 15. Germline-derived CDR1 and CDR2 are MDHEN and SYDVKM. The CDR3 covers 19 residues. The CDR3 DNA is TGTGCCAGCAGCCACCAGACCCCGGGACAGGGGATTAGCACAGATACGCAGTATTTT. This codes for CASSHQTPGQGISTDTQYF.

The chain combines TRBV30 with TRBJ2-3; 7 bases map to TRBD1. The CDR3 contains 13 residues. The ends lost 3 bases at V and 1 base at J; junction bases unmatched: 1. Looked up from germline, CDR1 is GTSNPN and CDR2 is SVGIG (reference sequence). CDR3 in DNA: TGTGCCTGGAGCACAGGGGGCACAGATACGCAGTATTTT. Translating gives CAWSTGGTDTQYF.

The V gene is TRBV7-3, the J gene TRBJ2-6, with TRBD1 matching 7 bases. The V gene end was trimmed by 6 bases and the J gene end by 2 bases; junction bases not matched to a gene: 4. The CDR3 has 15 amino acids. Germline lookup yields CDR1 SGHTA and CDR2 FQGTGA. CDR3 amino acids: CASRTGQAGANVLTF. Here the CDR3 DNA reads TGTGCCAGCAGGACAGGGCAGGCTGGGGCCAACGTCCTGACTTTC.

Here the CDR3 reads CASSSDGGTGELFF. The DNA for the CDR3 is TGTGCCAGCAGCAGTGACGGGGGGACCGGGGAGCTGTTTTTT. The chain couples TRBV5-6 to TRBJ2-2; 7 bases are a match to TRBD2. This CDR3 is 14 amino acids long. CDR1 and CDR2 (germline): SGHDT, YYEEEE. V lost 4 bases and J lost 5; bases outside the gene matches: 5. The full variable domain, in which reference TRBV5-6 and TRBJ2-2 provide the parts outside the CDR3, is DAGVTQSPTHLIKTRGQQVTLRCSPKSGHDTVSWYQQALGQGPQFIFQYYEEEERQRGNFPDRFSGHQFPNYSSELNVNALLLGDSALYLCASSSDGGTGELFFGEGSRLTVL.

The rearrangement links TRBV5-6 to TRBJ2-7; 9 positions match TRBD2. CDR1 and CDR2 (germline): SGHDT, YYEEEE. CDR3 length: 14 residues. V trimming: 0 bases; J trimming: 3 bases; junction bases outside the gene matches: 1. The CDR3 loop is CASSLERGDYEQYF. CDR3 DNA sequence: TGTGCCAGCAGCTTGGAGCGGGGGGACTACGAGCAGTACTTC.

In DNA form, the CDR3 reads TGCGCCAGCAGGCCCCGACAGGGGTCGACCGGGGAGCTGTTTTTT. Its protein is CASRPRQGSTGELFF. The chain uses TRBV5-1 and TRBJ2-2; 8 bases line up with TRBD1. This CDR3 has 15 residues. V shed 5 bases and J 5 bases; nucleotides not matched to a gene: 8. Germline CDR1 is SGHRS and CDR2 is YFSETQ.

The chain employs TRBV28 and TRBJ1-4, with 9 positions matching TRBD1. Trimming removed 5 bases from V and 4 bases from J; junction bases left unmatched: 5. The CDR3 runs to 15 residues. Germline values: CDR1 MDHEN, CDR2 SYDVKM. The CDR3 coding sequence is TGTGCCAGCAGTCCACCGGGACAGGGTAATGAAAAACTGTTTTTT. Residues: CASSPPGQGNEKLFF.

The rearrangement uses TRBV7-8 and TRBJ2-7; TRBD2 matches 8 bases. The CDR3 runs to 15 residues. The J segment lost 5 bases and the V segment lost 1 base, leaving 7 bases of the junction unmatched. The V gene's germline CDR1 is SGHVS and CDR2 FQNEAQ. The CDR3 bases are TGTGCCAGCAGCTTAGTAGTAGCGGGATGGAACGAGCAGTACTTC. It codes for CASSLVVAGWNEQYF.

This clone came up a few times. The gene calls are TRBV9 and TRBJ2-2; D is possibly TRBD2 (6 bases). This CDR3 is 17 amino acids long. The V gene lost 3 bases and the J gene lost 2 bases, with 17 bases spanning the gap. CDR1 and CDR2 (germline): SGDLS, YYNGEE. The CDR3 coding sequence is TGTGCCAGCAGCGCTCGAACCGGGACTTCTAACACCGGGGAGCTGTTTTTT. Amino acid sequence: CASSARTGTSNTGELFF.